This TCR beta chain was sequenced in a study of graft-versus-host responses after intestinal transplantation (dated by TCRdb to the early 2020s). Context from the whole study: The transplants that recipients received were multivisceral, liver-intestinal, or isolated intestinal. Anti-thymocyte globulin induction was given to all recipients, followed by maintenance tacrolimus and steroids for 2 to 3 years. Bulk TCR-beta CDR3 sequencing was used to track graft-versus-host and host-versus-graft alloreactive T cell clones in the graft, circulation and bone marrow after intestinal transplantation. Alloreactive clones were identified by sequencing pre-transplant mixed lymphocyte reaction products and comparing these products with unstimulated pre-transplant donor and recipient T cells. Of the roughly 24 intestinal transplant recipients enrolled in the cohort, one of whom was a retransplant, 3 patients without pretransplant specimens were excluded. Donor T cell macrochimerism was defined as a peak of at least 4% donor T cells among recipient peripheral blood mononuclear cells. Instead of going to the commercial service, samples from a few later patients were sequenced in-house on an Illumina MiSeq and processed with MiXCR.

On the study overall, not on this receptor specifically: GvH clones were detected in recipient bone marrow, and some appeared earlier in ileal mucosa or blood, consistent with an intestinal mucosal origin. Early after transplant, peak levels of circulating GvH clones were found to be associated with declines in HvG clones. In patients with donor T cell macrochimerism, the allografts had high GvH to HvG T cell clonal ratios. The conclusions were limited by the relatively low number and heterogeneity of the intestinal transplant patients.

V is pared back by 0 bases and J by 5 bases, with 16 bases lying between the germline termini. The CDR3, cysteine through phenylalanine, is 16 amino acids long. Only the CDR3 part of the read is kept: 48 bases, read in frame from the first base. As encoded in the germline V gene, CDR1 is LGHNA while CDR2 is YSLEER. This clone was counted a single time. Its recognized antigen is unknown. No base quality values were provided; no much bigger clone lies one nucleotide off. The method behind the library was the immunoSEQ multiplex PCR assay. For most patients, genomic DNA was isolated with the Qiagen DNeasy Blood and Tissue Kit and sent frozen to Adaptive Biotechnologies for TCR sequencing. For most patients, genomic DNA was subjected to high-throughput TCR-beta CDR3 sequencing by Adaptive Biotechnologies. The paper's processing steps were these. TCR sequencing data were retrieved from Adaptive's ImmunoSEQ software for roughly 20 patients, whereas a few other patients were processed with MiXCR and VDJtools. To correct CD4 versus CD8 sorting errors, any sequence found in both subsets at a frequency ratio below 5:1 was removed. CDR3 nucleotide sequences shared between donor and recipient were removed because their origin could not be assigned. Alloreactive clones required at least 2-fold expansion over unstimulated cells and minimum CFSE-low frequency of 0.002% (template counts) or 0.001% (read counts). Mappable clones were those detected in sequenced pre-transplant spleen, lymph node, or MLR CFSE-low populations of the donor or recipient. Cumulative frequency of alloreactive clones was calculated as a percentage of all sequences weighted by copy number. The source is immuneACCESS, and TCRdb retained only in-frame sequences with V and J called. Part of the clones is not carried over; for the studies checked, unresolved V genes explain less than half of this, and the remainder is unexplained. V and J calls and clone size are as listed in that table; D and trimming were resolved from the DNA. The sample profile shows tens of thousands of clones; about 95% of them were found once. The ten biggest clones cover more than 0.45% of the sample.

Per the publication, the time point label means: cells obtained before transplantation from donor or recipient. CD3+CD4+ and CD3+CD8+ populations were FACS-sorted from unstimulated pre-transplant donor and recipient cells taken from spleen or lymph nodes. The origin of this receptor is a human donor who was the organ donor for an intestinal transplant. The rearrangement joined TRBV4-3 to TRBJ2-5; 6 matching bases give a weak D call of TRBD2. Sequenced material: unstimulated CD8+ T cells sorted from spleen or lymph node cells, taken before transplant. CDR3 loop: CASSQEWRGASETQYF. The DNA is TGCGCCAGCAGCCAAGAATGGCGGGGTGCCTCGGAGACCCAGTACTTC.